This paragraph covers one T cell receptor (beta chain) sequence. These data originate in a study of blood T cell repertoires in COVID-19. Overall study: Nucleic acid was either cDNA or gDNA, and it came from T cells, B-cell-depleted T cells, or PBMCs.

Looked up from germline, CDR1 is MNHNS and CDR2 is SASEGT. Trimming stripped 0 bases from V and 0 bases from J, with 10 bases between. The CDR3 extends over 16 amino acids. Using immunoSEQ multiplex PCR, the repertoire was profiled, and TCRdb retains in-frame clones only, with some absent. The sample records some 97,000 clones, approximately 90% being singletons. The V and J genes are TRBV6-1 and TRBJ2-3; tentatively, D is TRBD1 (5 bases). Material for sequencing was peripheral blood. The sequence came from a man aged 45 to 65 with acute or convalescent COVID-19. The CDR3 region is CASSEASGWSTDTQYF. The CDR3 DNA reads as TGTGCCAGCAGTGAAGCCTCAGGGTGGAGCACAGATACGCAGTATTTT.